Below, 4 T cell receptor beta chains from the same sample are listed, as sequenced in a study of OX40 agonist ivuxolimab in advanced cancers. The repertoire was sequenced with immunoSEQ multiplex PCR; TCRdb's copy has only in-frame clones and lacks some. The table lists tens of thousands of clones, around 86% of them singletons. The sequencing used CD4+ or CD8+ T cells sorted from blood, collected in a trial of the OX40 agonist ivuxolimab. These receptors all come from an adult with an advanced solid tumor such as melanoma, head and neck, liver or kidney cancer.

The chain couples TRBV19 to TRBJ2-3; 8 nucleotides align to TRBD1. Trimming took 6 bases from V and 3 from J; bases not matched to a gene: 11. The CDR3 covers 16 residues. The germline CDR1 and CDR2 sequences are LNHDA and SQIVND (reference sequence). The CDR3 loop is CASSTLQGVGTDTQYF. The DNA of the CDR3 is TGTGCCAGTAGCACCCTACAGGGGGTAGGGACAGATACGCAGTATTTT.

The chain recombines TRBV19 with TRBJ1-2; D may be TRBD1 (5 bases). The CDR3 is made up of 15 amino acids. V lost 5 bases and J lost 1, with 14 bases in between. The V gene's germline CDR1 is LNHDA and CDR2 SQIVND (reference sequence). The CDR3 protein is CASSPQGAINYGYTF. The CDR3 DNA reads as TGTGCCAGTAGTCCTCAGGGAGCTATTAACTATGGCTACACCTTC.

The chain has TRBV7-2 and TRBJ1-2; 7 bases are shared with TRBD1. The CDR3 is made up of 14 amino acids. In germline, CDR1 is SGHTA, CDR2 FQGNSA. J gave up 2 bases and V 5 bases, and 5 bases lay outside the gene matches. In nucleotides, the CDR3 is TGTGCCAGCAGCCTGGGGACAGCCAACTATGGCTACACCTTC. As protein: CASSLGTANYGYTF.

The V gene is TRBV4-2, the J gene TRBJ2-5, with no clear D. Germline CDR1 and CDR2: LGHNA and YNFKEQ. This CDR3 region has 14 residues. V gave up 2 bases and J gave up 5 bases, with 12 bases separating them. The CDR3 loop is CASSQLSYLETQYF. In DNA, the CDR3 is TGTGCCAGCAGCCAATTAAGCTACCTCGAGACCCAGTACTTC.